Here is one T cell receptor (beta chain) with its context. Which antigen it targets is not known. Qualities for individual bases were not recorded, and no much larger clone is one base off. The CDR3 regions of human TCRbeta chains were subjected to immunosequencing. On the authors' methods: TCRs in the repertoires were matched against a reference library of SARS-CoV-2-specific TCRs that had been generated with the MIRA antigen-specificity platform. Breadth was defined as the fraction of unique TCRs that were SARS-CoV-2-associated, and depth was defined as the fraction of total T cells that were SARS-CoV-2-associated. Using the MIRA data, each spike-specific TCR was mapped to the spike region that the TCR reacts to and placed in a CD4 or CD8 class. Log10-transformed breadth and depth values were compared by one-way ANOVA with Sidak's multiple comparisons tests. Not all clones reach the TCRdb copy of this immuneACCESS table, which keeps in-frame sequences only. Checked studies attribute under half of the gap to unresolved V genes and leave the rest unexplained. V and J calls and clone size are those listed in that table; D and trimming were worked out from the DNA. For this sample there are around 100,000 clones; 90% appear just once. About 5% of the sample is held by the ten biggest clonotypes.

What the time point label conveys for this sample: baseline before first vaccination. Samples from vaccinated people were obtained from the UK trials COV001 and COV002, which included a single-blind randomized controlled phase 2/3 trial of AZD1222 (ChAdOx1 nCoV-19) in healthy adults. For TCRbeta chain sequencing, PBMC samples were collected from trial participants at day 0 and at day 28 after the second dose. The entry originates in a study of T cell responses to AZD1222 COVID-19 vaccine (dated by TCRdb to about 2021). Broadly, across the study: AZD1222 recipients whose second dose came at about 4 weeks and those whose second dose came at about 12 weeks were combined into one group, since spike-specific TCR depth and breadth did not differ between the two schedules. TCR sequencing was performed for 230 to 250 trial participants, of whom roughly 200 were given two doses of AZD1222 and some 26 were given two doses of MenACWY control vaccine. Trial participants were enrolled by age into subgroups of 18-55, 56-69 and 70-plus years, and about 150, 27 and 61 TCR-sequenced participants, respectively, were included in these subgroups.

The germline ends are 12 bases apart after V is trimmed by 2 bases and J by 8 bases. The CDR3 starts with the cysteine, ends with the phenylalanine, and has 14 residues. CDR3 DNA is the only sequence kept; it has 42 bases, read in frame from the first base. The CDR1 and CDR2 encoded by the germline V gene are LGHNA and YNFKEQ. The study at large found these results: CD4 TCRs associated with the vaccine covered the entire spike protein, and the dominant responses were in regions 160-218 and 743-854. The 56-69-year group was small, and its depth increase did not reach significance, likely because of low power. Conclusions about previously exposed vaccinees are limited, since just a handful of AZD1222 recipients were seropositive for SARS-CoV-2 at baseline. Reportedly, close to half of the unique spike-specific TCRs recognized epitopes lying outside the regions that are mutated in the B.1.351 and B.1.1.7 variants. After two AZD1222 doses, spike-specific TCR breadth and depth were significantly higher than at day 0 and than in MenACWY recipients. No day 14 peak-response samples were available, so repertoires were characterized only after the peak T cell response. Participants were mostly white British and included more females than males, and it was suggested by the authors that clonal diversity may have been underestimated.

The rearranged segments are TRBV4-2 and TRBJ2-2, with a weak D call of TRBD1 (5 bases match). This sequence was found in an adult in good health. This specimen consisted of peripheral blood, obtained on day 0 of AZD1222 vaccination. This receptor has the CDR3 CASSQPPNRGELFF. The nucleotides are TGTGCCAGCAGCCAACCACCAAACAGGGGGGAGCTGTTTTTT.